The present T cell receptor (beta chain) was sequenced within a study of blood T cell repertoires in COVID-19. V lost 5 bases to trimming and J lost 0 bases, with 11 bases between them. The CDR3 totals 15 residues. CDR1 is LGHDT and CDR2 is YNNKEL in the germline V gene (reference sequence). Repertoires were generated with immunoSEQ multiplex PCR, while TCRdb's copy carries only in-frame clones and drops some. In the table there are around 120,000 clones, around 79% of which are singletons. The rearrangement links TRBV3-1 (or the pseudogene TRBV3-2) to TRBJ1-3; D unresolved. This sequence originates from a man aged 65-85 years with active or convalescent COVID-19. The sample comprised peripheral blood. The CDR3 sequence: CASSTQTGSGNTIYF. Here the CDR3 DNA reads TGTGCCAGCAGCACTCAAACGGGCTCTGGAAACACCATATATTTT.